One sample yielded the 9 T cell receptor beta chains listed below, sequenced in a study of shared T cell receptors in the human thymus. The data were produced by immunoSEQ multiplex PCR, yet TCRdb's version contains in-frame clones alone and is incomplete. The table lists 700,000 to 750,000 clones, 80% to 90% of them singletons, with around 0.0099% in the top ten. The sample was also linked to a second study, of human thymus T cells.

The sample was thymocytes. These receptor sequences come from a girl in the first two years of life with a congenital heart defect.

The CDR3: CAIQGQETQYF. CDR3 coding DNA: TGTGCCATACAGGGGCAAGAGACCCAGTACTTC. V and J are TRBV28 and TRBJ2-5; 7 nucleotides align to TRBD1. This CDR3 region has 11 residues. Germline lookup yields CDR1 MDHEN and CDR2 SYDVKM. V lost 10 bases, J lost 2 bases, and 1 base stayed unmatched.

The chain joins TRBV29-1 to TRBJ1-1; D is unclear. CDR1 is SQVTM, CDR2 ANQGSEA, per germline. V lost 6 bases and J 10 bases, leaving 15 bases between the germline ends. CDR3 length: 11 residues. In DNA, the CDR3 is TGCAGCGTCGATGCAGCGACCGGAGCTTTCTTT. Translating it yields CSVDAATGAFF.

V gene TRBV4-2 combines with J gene TRBJ1-5; D unclear. The CDR3 contains 16 residues. Germline V gene data show CDR1 as LGHNA and CDR2 as YNFKEQ. Trimming pared 0 bases from V and 2 bases from J, leaving 11 bases between. The CDR3 nucleotides are TGTGCCAGCAGCCAAGAAGGTAGGGAGGGCAATCAGCCCCAGCATTTT. Its protein product is CASSQEGREGNQPQHF.

This clone was seen more than once but under ten times. V gene TRBV28 combines with J gene TRBJ1-2, with D uncertain. V gave up 2 bases and J gave up 1 base, with 5 bases separating them. Germline V gene data show CDR1 as MDHEN and CDR2 as SYDVKM. The CDR3 totals 13 residues. For the CDR3, the DNA is TGTGCCAGCAGTTTAAACGGTAACTATGGCTACACCTTC. Translating it yields CASSLNGNYGYTF.

The V call is TRBV27, the J call TRBJ1-6, with TRBD1 matching 7 bases. Germline assignment: CDR1 MNHEY and CDR2 SMNVEV (reference sequence). The ends lost 5 bases at V and 9 bases at J; junction bases unmatched: 19. The CDR3 is made up of 18 amino acids. The CDR3 nucleotides read TGTGCCAGCAGTCCTTACCTCCTCGCACAGGGGCTCGCTTCACCCCTCCACTTT. This sequence encodes CASSPYLLAQGLASPLHF.

This chain joins TRBV5-1 and TRBJ2-5; D perhaps matches TRBD2 (6 bases). Germline CDR1 is SGHRS and CDR2 is YFSETQ. This CDR3 spans 16 amino acids. V gave up 1 base and J gave up 2 bases, with 15 bases separating them. The CDR3: CASSLPRKRAQETQYF. For the CDR3, the DNA is TGCGCCAGCAGCTTGCCGCGGAAGCGGGCACAAGAGACCCAGTACTTC. The complete variable domain, with remaining parts taken from reference TRBV5-1 and TRBJ2-5, reads KAGVTQTPRYLIKTRGQQVTLSCSPISGHRSVSWYQQTPGQGLQFLFEYFSETQRNKGNFPGRFSGRQFSNSRSEMNVSTLELGDSALYLCASSLPRKRAQETQYFGPGTRLLVL.

This chain links TRBV12-5 with TRBJ1-1, with TRBD1 as a possible D gene (5 bases). V was clipped by 6 bases and J by 4 bases, with 15 bases between them. CDR3 size: 14 residues. Germline lookup yields CDR1 LGHNT and CDR2 FRNRAP. The CDR3 loop reads CASGTIPGGTEAFF. The CDR3 coding sequence is TGTGCTAGTGGCACTATCCCGGGGGGCACTGAAGCTTTCTTT.

This chain links TRBV2 with TRBJ2-5; 8 bases agree with TRBD1. CDR1 is SNHLY and CDR2 is FYNNEI in the germline V gene. The length of the CDR3 is 17 residues. The ends lost 8 bases at V and 1 base at J; junction bases unmatched: 15. This CDR3 is CASRPLGTGQAQETQYF. The CDR3 nucleotides are TGTGCCAGCCGTCCGCTGGGCACGGGACAGGCCCAAGAGACCCAGTACTTC. The variable domain in full, with the rest retrieved from reference TRBV2 and TRBJ2-5, is EPEVTQTPSHQVTQMGQEVILRCVPISNHLYFYWYRQILGQKVEFLVSFYNNEISEKSEIFDDQFSVERPDGSNFTLKIRSTKLEDSAMYFCASRPLGTGQAQETQYFGPGTRLLVL.

The V gene is TRBV25-1, the J gene TRBJ1-2, with D possibly being TRBD1 (5 bases). There are 13 residues in the CDR3. The germline V gene encodes CDR1 MGHDK and CDR2 SYGVNS. Trimming took 3 bases from V and 6 from J, leaving 11 bases between them. Here the CDR3 reads CASSDLFRDGYTF. For the CDR3, the DNA is TGTGCCAGCAGTGATCTTTTCAGGGATGGCTACACCTTC.